These T cell receptor beta chains were read from a single sample in a study of blood T cells in healthy people across ages. TCRdb re-called the 5' RACE reads through MiXCR, storing one row per CDR3 protein. This sample has under 2,000,000 distinct CDR3 sequences; roughly 49% occur once, and the top ten carry approximately 2.1%. The sequenced sample was blood. These receptors originate from a middle-aged woman in good health. The CDR3 runs from the conserved cysteine through the conserved F or W. Each record gives: D gene, clone size, V gene, J gene, CDR3 protein, CDR3 DNA. A D gene is named only where the DNA matches it firmly. Clone size appears in some rows only: once, few, many, or a class for an expanded clone.

D gene: TRBD2
clone size: few
V gene: TRBV6-5
J gene: TRBJ2-5
CDR3 protein: CASSYSRVRLAGWTWETQYF
CDR3 DNA: TGTGCCAGCAGTTACTCGCGGGTTAGACTAGCGGGTTGGACTTGGGAGACCCAGTACTTC

D gene: TRBD2
clone size: .
V gene: TRBV7-8
J gene: TRBJ2-1
CDR3 protein: CASSLVFGGVYNEQFF
CDR3 DNA: TGTGCCAGCAGCTTAGTCTTCGGGGGGGTATACAATGAGCAGTTCTTC

D gene: TRBD1
clone size: .
V gene: TRBV5-1
J gene: TRBJ1-4
CDR3 protein: CASRGTVLATNEKLFF
CDR3 DNA: TGCGCCAGCAGAGGGACAGTTCTCGCAACTAATGAAAAACTGTTTTTT

D gene: TRBD1
clone size: .
V gene: TRBV9
J gene: TRBJ2-2
CDR3 protein: CASSVAAGGRYTGELFF
CDR3 DNA: TGTGCCAGCAGCGTAGCTGCAGGGGGCCGCTACACCGGGGAGCTGTTTTTT

D gene: .
clone size: .
V gene: TRBV12-3/TRBV12-4
J gene: TRBJ2-5
CDR3 protein: CASSLRQGKAETQYF
CDR3 DNA: TGTGCCAGCAGTTTAAGGCAGGGGAAGGCGGAGACCCAGTACTTC

D gene: .
clone size: .
V gene: TRBV27
J gene: TRBJ1-5
CDR3 protein: CASASWGNQPQHF
CDR3 DNA: TGTGCCAGCGCCTCTTGGGGTAATCAGCCCCAGCATTTT

D gene: TRBD1
clone size: .
V gene: TRBV28
J gene: TRBJ2-7
CDR3 protein: CASSRNRGPIYEQYF
CDR3 DNA: TGTGCCAGCAGCCGCAACAGGGGACCCATCTACGAGCAGTACTTC

D gene: TRBD2
clone size: .
V gene: TRBV4-3
J gene: TRBJ2-1
CDR3 protein: CASSSQLAGGSYNEQFF
CDR3 DNA: TGCGCCAGCAGCTCCCAACTAGCGGGGGGTTCCTACAATGAGCAGTTCTTC

D gene: .
clone size: .
V gene: TRBV20-1
J gene: TRBJ1-2
CDR3 protein: CSARVTGGYGYTF
CDR3 DNA: TGCAGTGCTAGAGTAACGGGGGGTTACGGCTACACCTTC

D gene: TRBD1
clone size: .
V gene: TRBV12-3/TRBV12-4
J gene: TRBJ2-7
CDR3 protein: CATSRTGGHYEQYF
CDR3 DNA: TGTGCCACCTCCCGGACAGGGGGACACTACGAGCAGTACTTC

D gene: .
clone size: .
V gene: TRBV2
J gene: TRBJ2-1
CDR3 protein: CASKLASYNEQFF
CDR3 DNA: TGTGCCAGCAAGCTAGCGAGCTACAATGAGCAGTTCTTC

D gene: .
clone size: .
V gene: TRBV6-4
J gene: TRBJ2-1
CDR3 protein: CASRTLISYNEQFF
CDR3 DNA: TGTGCCAGCCGAACGCTCATCTCCTACAATGAGCAGTTCTTC

D gene: TRBD2
clone size: .
V gene: TRBV20-1
J gene: TRBJ2-1
CDR3 protein: CSAPDSRTSRNEQFF
CDR3 DNA: TGCAGTGCCCCTGATTCGCGGACTAGCCGGAATGAGCAGTTCTTC

D gene: TRBD1
clone size: many
V gene: TRBV29-1
J gene: TRBJ2-4
CDR3 protein: CSVVSGTGRIQYF
CDR3 DNA: TGCAGCGTGGTATCCGGGACAGGACGCATTCAGTACTTC

D gene: .
clone size: few
V gene: TRBV7-2
J gene: TRBJ2-7
CDR3 protein: CASSEHRGGSTGEQYF
CDR3 DNA: TGTGCCAGCAGCGAACACAGGGGGGGTTCAACGGGGGAGCAGTACTTC

D gene: TRBD1
clone size: .
V gene: TRBV4-3
J gene: TRBJ2-4
CDR3 protein: CASSQALWTGGGVQYF
CDR3 DNA: TGCGCCAGCAGCCAAGCCCTGTGGACAGGGGGGGGAGTGCAGTACTTC

D gene: .
clone size: .
V gene: TRBV20-1
J gene: TRBJ1-2
CDR3 protein: CSASHQLLNYGYTF
CDR3 DNA: TGCAGTGCTAGTCATCAGTTACTTAACTATGGCTACACCTTC

D gene: .
clone size: .
V gene: TRBV14
J gene: TRBJ2-1
CDR3 protein: CASSQVPGEGGKYEQFF
CDR3 DNA: TGTGCCAGCAGCCAAGTTCCGGGAGAGGGGGGAAAGTATGAGCAGTTCTTC

D gene: .
clone size: .
V gene: TRBV9
J gene: TRBJ2-5
CDR3 protein: CASSAQTGITETQYF
CDR3 DNA: TGTGCCAGCAGCGCCCAGACTGGCATAACGGAGACCCAGTACTTC

D gene: TRBD1
clone size: few
V gene: TRBV24-1
J gene: TRBJ1-2
CDR3 protein: CATSDRGLRGYTF
CDR3 DNA: TGTGCCACCAGTGACAGGGGGCTTCGGGGCTACACCTTC

D gene: .
clone size: .
V gene: TRBV9
J gene: TRBJ2-6
CDR3 protein: CASSGALLDGANVLTF
CDR3 DNA: TGTGCCAGCAGCGGAGCCCTTTTGGACGGGGCCAACGTCCTGACTTTC

D gene: .
clone size: .
V gene: TRBV4-1
J gene: TRBJ1-2
CDR3 protein: CASSPSGTEPYGYAF
CDR3 DNA: TGCGCCAGCAGCCCATCCGGAACAGAGCCATATGGCTACGCCTTC

D gene: .
clone size: few
V gene: TRBV5-5
J gene: TRBJ2-7
CDR3 protein: CASSLVGIRSGEQYF
CDR3 DNA: TGTGCCAGCAGCTTGGTGGGAATACGGTCTGGCGAGCAGTACTTC

D gene: .
clone size: .
V gene: TRBV2
J gene: TRBJ1-2
CDR3 protein: CARHFGQTSNYGYTF
CDR3 DNA: TGTGCCAGACATTTCGGGCAGACCTCTAACTATGGCTACACCTTC

D gene: .
clone size: .
V gene: TRBV5-1
J gene: TRBJ2-1
CDR3 protein: CASTDGLSNEQFF
CDR3 DNA: TGCGCCAGCACCGACGGACTTTCCAATGAGCAGTTCTTC

D gene: TRBD2
clone size: .
V gene: TRBV9
J gene: TRBJ2-1
CDR3 protein: CASSPTGLAGGPSNERFF
CDR3 DNA: TGTGCCAGCAGCCCCACCGGACTAGCGGGGGGGCCTAGCAATGAGCGGTTCTTC

D gene: .
clone size: once
V gene: TRBV20-1
J gene: TRBJ1-6
CDR3 protein: CSASSGLMDSPLHF
CDR3 DNA: TGCAGTGCTAGCTCGGGACTGATGGATTCACCCCTCCACTTT

D gene: .
clone size: .
V gene: TRBV29-1
J gene: TRBJ2-1
CDR3 protein: CSVSEYNEQFF
CDR3 DNA: TGCAGCGTAAGCGAATACAATGAGCAGTTCTTC

D gene: .
clone size: .
V gene: TRBV4-1
J gene: TRBJ1-2
CDR3 protein: CASSPTEGTYGYTF
CDR3 DNA: TGCGCCAGCAGCCCAACGGAGGGGACCTATGGCTACACCTTC

D gene: .
clone size: .
V gene: TRBV20-1
J gene: TRBJ2-1
CDR3 protein: CSARPGGPSSYNEQFF
CDR3 DNA: TGCAGTGCTAGACCCGGGGGACCCTCCTCCTACAATGAGCAGTTCTTC

D gene: .
clone size: once
V gene: TRBV7-2
J gene: TRBJ1-2
CDR3 protein: CASSLMEGSAGYTF
CDR3 DNA: TGTGCCAGCAGCCTGATGGAAGGGTCGGCTGGCTACACCTTC

D gene: .
clone size: .
V gene: TRBV10-3
J gene: TRBJ1-2
CDR3 protein: CAIWKDYGYTF
CDR3 DNA: TGTGCCATCTGGAAAGACTATGGCTACACCTTC

D gene: .
clone size: .
V gene: TRBV4-3
J gene: TRBJ1-6
CDR3 protein: CASSQHPETKSPLHF
CDR3 DNA: TGCGCCAGCAGCCAGCATCCAGAGACAAAATCACCCCTCCACTTT

D gene: TRBD2
clone size: .
V gene: TRBV27
J gene: TRBJ2-7
CDR3 protein: CASSQSGGLFYEQYF
CDR3 DNA: TGTGCCAGCAGCCAAAGCGGGGGCCTATTCTACGAGCAGTACTTC

D gene: .
clone size: few
V gene: TRBV6-2/TRBV6-3
J gene: TRBJ2-1
CDR3 protein: CASSYHRGLTYNEQFF
CDR3 DNA: TGTGCCAGCAGTTATCACCGGGGGCTAACTTACAATGAGCAGTTCTTC

D gene: .
clone size: .
V gene: TRBV13
J gene: TRBJ1-2
CDR3 protein: CASRRQVDAYGYTF
CDR3 DNA: TGTGCCAGCAGACGCCAAGTAGATGCTTATGGCTACACCTTC

D gene: .
clone size: .
V gene: TRBV4-1
J gene: TRBJ2-1
CDR3 protein: CASSQKLSGHEQFF
CDR3 DNA: TGCGCCAGCAGCCAAAAGCTTTCGGGCCATGAGCAGTTCTTC

D gene: TRBD1
clone size: .
V gene: TRBV6-6
J gene: TRBJ2-3
CDR3 protein: CASSPDRAGDTQYF
CDR3 DNA: TGTGCCAGCAGCCCGGACAGGGCCGGGGATACGCAGTATTTT

D gene: .
clone size: many
V gene: TRBV13
J gene: TRBJ2-7
CDR3 protein: CASSLSASYEQYF
CDR3 DNA: TGTGCCAGCAGCTTATCGGCCTCCTACGAGCAGTACTTC

D gene: TRBD2
clone size: .
V gene: TRBV4-2
J gene: TRBJ2-5
CDR3 protein: CASSQLTSGGTETQYF
CDR3 DNA: TGTGCCAGCAGCCAACTGACTAGCGGGGGGACGGAGACCCAGTACTTC

D gene: TRBD2
clone size: few
V gene: TRBV4-1
J gene: TRBJ2-5
CDR3 protein: CASSLLPGRGTETQYF
CDR3 DNA: TGCGCCAGCAGCCTCCTCCCTGGGCGGGGGACAGAGACCCAGTACTTC

D gene: TRBD1
clone size: .
V gene: TRBV27
J gene: TRBJ2-1
CDR3 protein: CASTAKGQGYNEQFF
CDR3 DNA: TGTGCCAGCACCGCCAAAGGACAGGGATACAATGAGCAGTTCTTC

D gene: TRBD1
clone size: few
V gene: TRBV27
J gene: TRBJ1-5
CDR3 protein: CASSPRDRAFQPQHF
CDR3 DNA: TGTGCCAGCAGTCCCCGGGACAGGGCATTTCAGCCCCAGCATTTT

D gene: .
clone size: .
V gene: TRBV29-1
J gene: TRBJ2-1
CDR3 protein: CSSWGSSYNEQFF
CDR3 DNA: TGCAGCTCCTGGGGAAGCTCCTACAATGAGCAGTTCTTC

D gene: .
clone size: .
V gene: TRBV7-2
J gene: TRBJ2-1
CDR3 protein: CASSFIGADPFF
CDR3 DNA: TGTGCCAGCAGCTTTATTGGGGCAGATCCGTTCTTC

D gene: TRBD1
clone size: .
V gene: TRBV4-2
J gene: TRBJ2-1
CDR3 protein: CASSQDDRAYEQFF
CDR3 DNA: TGTGCCAGCAGCCAGGATGACAGGGCGTACGAGCAGTTCTTC

D gene: .
clone size: .
V gene: TRBV12-3/TRBV12-4
J gene: TRBJ1-2
CDR3 protein: CASTSQAYYGYTF
CDR3 DNA: TGTGCCAGCACTTCTCAGGCCTACTATGGCTACACCTTC

D gene: TRBD1
clone size: .
V gene: TRBV2
J gene: TRBJ1-1
CDR3 protein: CASSDGGTGSPEAFF
CDR3 DNA: TGTGCCAGCAGTGACGGGGGGACAGGGAGCCCTGAAGCTTTCTTT

D gene: .
clone size: few
V gene: TRBV20-1
J gene: TRBJ2-1
CDR3 protein: CSARDWGIYNEQFF
CDR3 DNA: TGCAGTGCTAGAGATTGGGGGATCTACAATGAGCAGTTCTTC

D gene: .
clone size: .
V gene: TRBV6-2/TRBV6-3
J gene: TRBJ1-4
CDR3 protein: CASSLTGIEKLFF
CDR3 DNA: TGTGCCAGCAGTCTCACAGGGATCGAAAAACTGTTTTTT

D gene: .
clone size: .
V gene: TRBV18
J gene: TRBJ2-5
CDR3 protein: CASSPIRGRETQYF
CDR3 DNA: TGTGCCAGCTCACCTATCCGGGGTAGGGAGACCCAGTACTTC

D gene: TRBD2
clone size: .
V gene: TRBV7-2
J gene: TRBJ2-5
CDR3 protein: CASSSGLGFETQYF
CDR3 DNA: TGTGCCAGCAGCTCGGGACTAGGTTTTGAGACCCAGTACTTC

D gene: .
clone size: few
V gene: TRBV6-6
J gene: TRBJ2-7
CDR3 protein: CASSYSSGIQYF
CDR3 DNA: TGTGCCAGCAGTTACTCGTCGGGAATTCAGTACTTC

D gene: .
clone size: few
V gene: TRBV20-1
J gene: TRBJ2-6
CDR3 protein: CSARRGVLTF
CDR3 DNA: TGCAGTGCTAGAAGGGGCGTCCTGACTTTC

D gene: TRBD1
clone size: .
V gene: TRBV5-1
J gene: TRBJ2-3
CDR3 protein: CASSLVGTGAGDTQYF
CDR3 DNA: TGCGCCAGCAGCTTGGTTGGGACAGGGGCCGGAGATACGCAGTATTTT

D gene: TRBD2
clone size: .
V gene: TRBV20-1
J gene: TRBJ2-3
CDR3 protein: CSAGTSGNTDTQYF
CDR3 DNA: TGCAGTGCTGGGACTAGCGGGAACACAGATACGCAGTATTTT

D gene: .
clone size: .
V gene: TRBV20-1
J gene: TRBJ2-5
CDR3 protein: CSAPQRNRAPETQYF
CDR3 DNA: TGCAGTGCTCCCCAACGGAACAGGGCCCCAGAGACCCAGTACTTC

D gene: TRBD2
clone size: few
V gene: TRBV2
J gene: TRBJ2-3
CDR3 protein: CASGEGVADTDTQYF
CDR3 DNA: TGTGCCAGCGGGGAGGGAGTAGCGGACACAGATACGCAGTATTTT

D gene: .
clone size: .
V gene: TRBV6-5
J gene: TRBJ2-4
CDR3 protein: CASSPGGNQNIQYF
CDR3 DNA: TGTGCCAGCAGTCCAGGGGGGAATCAAAACATTCAGTACTTC